This TCR beta chain was observed in a study of PD-1 blockade in classical Hodgkin lymphoma. Notes on this clone: The antigen is not known.

Study-level points and caveats: Baseline diversity resembling that of newly diagnosed patients was seen in complete responders. In newly diagnosed patients, baseline TCR diversity was reportedly below that of healthy donors. There was a significant rise in CD4+ TCR diversity by C4D1, with no such rise for CD8+.

With no exception, relapse followed autologous stem cell transplantation in all patients, and brentuximab vedotin exposure varied. Germline CDR1 SEHNR, CDR2 FQNEAQ (reference sequence). Trimming took 5 bases from V and 8 from J, leaving 12 bases between them. CDR3 length: 13 residues. Profiled with immunoSEQ multiplex PCR; TCRdb holds only in-frame clones, not every one. The top ten hold over 25% of the sample, which has 25,000 to 30,000 clones, 60% to 75% seen once. This sequence was found in a human donor with classical Hodgkin lymphoma. The sample was peripheral blood mononuclear cells (PBMCs), taken before the second cycle of nivolumab. This rearrangement joins TRBV7-9 to TRBJ1-4; D ambiguous. Here the CDR3 reads CASSLKAGEKLFF. As DNA, the CDR3 is TGTGCCAGCAGCCTCAAAGCTGGCGAAAAACTGTTTTTT.